This T cell receptor beta chain was obtained from a study of OX40 agonist ivuxolimab in advanced cancers. Context from the whole study: Ivuxolimab was a fully human IgG2 agonistic monoclonal antibody targeting the costimulatory receptor OX40 (CD134). Peripheral TCRbeta sequencing aimed to test whether ivuxolimab altered TCR sequence diversity and caused clonal T-cell expansion. Prior anti-PD-1, anti-PD-L1 or anti-CTLA-4 therapy was permitted, and checkpoint inhibitors had been received by 40% to 50% of dose-escalation patients. Intravenous ivuxolimab was administered to patients every 2 weeks at six dose levels: 0.01, 0.1, 0.3, 1.5, 3 and 10 mg/kg. Partial responses occurred in three dose-escalation patients, of whom one had hepatocellular carcinoma and two had cutaneous melanoma. In the dose-escalation cohort, 70% to 90% of patients were male, and the mean age was around 60 years with a range of roughly 20 to 79. Among the 50 to 55 dose-escalation patients, 19 had hepatocellular carcinoma, roughly 15 melanoma, 9 renal cell carcinoma and 9 head and neck cancer. The monotherapy dose-escalation portion (N = 52 patients) of the phase I ivuxolimab trial is reported in the paper. The paper's findings and limits, for the study overall: At doses of 0.1 to 3.0 mg/kg, clonal expansion of both CD4+ and CD8+ T cells in blood was seen between baseline and week 6. Partial responders in the 0.1-3.0 mg/kg groups had among the lowest normalized peripheral clonal expansion, especially among CD8+ T cells. The antigen specificity of the clonally expanded peripheral T cells was not determined. Low levels of normalized T-cell clonal expansion were also seen in some patients who did not respond. After ivuxolimab, CD8+ T cells had more expanded clones than CD4+ T cells on average.

Patients with a history of autoimmune disease or receiving systemic immunosuppression were excluded from the trial. Peripheral blood for TCR sequencing was drawn from every dose cohort at baseline, at cycle 4 day 1 and at cycle 7 day 1. Samples came from an open-label, multicenter, first-in-human phase I dose-escalation trial of ivuxolimab. The trial enrolled adults with locally advanced or metastatic head and neck squamous cell, hepatocellular, melanoma or renal cell carcinoma. Before TCR sequencing, CD4+ and CD8+ T cells were separately sorted from peripheral blood. The CDR3 has 12 amino acids, counting the end cysteine and phenylalanine. Just CDR3 DNA is preserved here, 36 bases in frame from base 1. V lost 5 bases and J lost 2 bases; the stretch between them is 6 bases long. From the germline V gene, CDR1 is SGHVS and CDR2 is FNYEAQ. With regard to this clone: There is no known antigen for this receptor. Base qualities are not recorded, but no much larger clone differs from it by a single base.

Genomic DNA was isolated from the sorted cells so that the TCRbeta CDR3 region could be sequenced. TCRbeta CDR3 regions were sequenced using the immunoSEQ Assay. The source is immuneACCESS, and TCRdb retained only in-frame sequences with V and J called. Part of the clones is not carried over; for the studies checked, unresolved V genes explain less than half of this, and the remainder is unexplained. In this sample the table shows some 60,000 clones, about nine tenths of which occur a single time. Of the sample, 1.5% to 2% is held by the ten largest clones. The clonotype originates from an adult with an advanced solid tumor such as melanoma, head and neck, liver or kidney cancer. The receptor chain draws on TRBV7-6 and TRBJ2-5; confidence is insufficient to name the D gene. The specimen comprised CD4+ or CD8+ T cells sorted from blood, sampled in a trial of the OX40 agonist ivuxolimab. This receptor has the CDR3 CASSPIQETQYF. The DNA is TGTGCCAGCAGCCCGATACAAGAGACCCAGTACTTC.